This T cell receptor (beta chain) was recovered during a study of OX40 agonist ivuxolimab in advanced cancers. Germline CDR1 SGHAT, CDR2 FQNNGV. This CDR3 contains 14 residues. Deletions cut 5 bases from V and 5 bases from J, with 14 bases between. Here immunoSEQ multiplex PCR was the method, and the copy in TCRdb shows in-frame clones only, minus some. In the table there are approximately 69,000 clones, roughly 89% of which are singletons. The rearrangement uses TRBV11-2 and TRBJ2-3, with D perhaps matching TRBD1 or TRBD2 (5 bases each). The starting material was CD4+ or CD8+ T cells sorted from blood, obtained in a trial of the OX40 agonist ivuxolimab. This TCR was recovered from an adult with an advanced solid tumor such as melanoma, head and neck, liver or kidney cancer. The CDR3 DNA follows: TGTGCCAGCAGCCCTGTCGGGGCGGAAGATACGCAGTATTTT. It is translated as CASSPVGAEDTQYF.